Below are 22 T cell receptor beta chains sequenced from a single sample in a study of blood T cell repertoires in COVID-19 (dated by TCRdb to 2018 to 2021). Libraries came from the immunoSEQ multiplex PCR assay. TCRdb limited this immuneACCESS table to in-frame rearrangements with V and J called. A share of clones is missing; checked studies link under half to unresolved V genes, and the rest is unexplained. The sample has hundreds of thousands of clones on record, around nine tenths of them singletons. The ten top clones hold over 1.3% of the sample. Sequenced sample: peripheral blood. The source of these receptors is a man at least 80 years old with acute or convalescent COVID-19.

The V and J genes are TRBV19 and TRBJ1-2; D remains unclear. The length of the CDR3 is 15 residues. Trimming removed 3 bases from V and 10 bases from J, with 21 bases in between. Germline V CDR1 and CDR2: LNHDA, SQIVND (reference sequence). The CDR3 region is CASSMLGERMRDYTF. The CDR3 coding sequence is TGTGCCAGTAGTATGTTGGGAGAGCGTATGCGCGACTACACCTTC.

This chain links TRBV7-9 with TRBJ1-3; a possible D gene is TRBD1 (5 bases). The CDR3 totals 15 residues. The V gene lost 7 bases and the J gene lost 3 bases, with 16 bases spanning the gap. From germline, CDR1 is SEHNR and CDR2 FQNEAQ (reference sequence). CDR3 in amino acids: CASISQGPSGNTIYF. In DNA form, the CDR3 reads TGTGCCAGCATCTCCCAGGGTCCCAGTGGAAACACCATATATTTT.

The rearrangement uses TRBV5-4 and TRBJ2-2; 7 bases are a match to TRBD2. V gave up 5 bases and J gave up 0 bases; unmatched junction bases: 4. Per the germline V gene, CDR1 is SGHNT and CDR2 is YYREEE (reference sequence). CDR3 length: 15 residues. Here the CDR3 reads CASRGGAANTGELFF. For the CDR3, the DNA is TGTGCCAGCAGGGGAGGGGCTGCGAACACCGGGGAGCTGTTTTTT.

On this clone: Other DNA sequences in the same sample also yield this CDR3. The chain recombines TRBV5-1 with TRBJ1-3, with 8 bases that match TRBD1. The J segment lost 4 bases and the V segment lost 3 bases, leaving 3 bases of the junction unmatched. The CDR3 runs 14 residues. Germline loops: CDR1 SGHRS, CDR2 YFSETQ. In nucleotides, the CDR3 is TGCGCCAGCAGCTCGACAGGGGCGGGAAACACCATATATTTT. This encodes CASSSTGAGNTIYF.

The rearrangement joins TRBV24-1 to TRBJ2-1; 14 bases match TRBD2. This CDR3 has 20 amino acids. CDR1 is KGHDR and CDR2 is SFDVKD in the germline V gene. V dropped 4 bases and J dropped 7; count of bases not matched to a gene: 17. CDR3 nucleotide sequence: TGTGCCACCAGTGACCAGAACCGGGACAGACTAGCGGGAGGGAAGAATGAGCAGTTCTTC. This codes for CATSDQNRDRLAGGKNEQFF.

The genes are TRBV5-1 and TRBJ2-2; the match to TRBD2 covers 8 bases. The CDR3 is made up of 15 amino acids. Trimming removed 4 bases from V and 3 bases from J; junction bases left unmatched: 5. Germline V gene lookup returns CDR1 SGHRS and CDR2 YFSETQ. CDR3 bases: TGCGCCAGCAGCCCGGGAGGGCGGGACACCGGGGAGCTGTTTTTT. It encodes CASSPGGRDTGELFF. The variable domain in full, completed from reference TRBV5-1 and TRBJ2-2, reads KAGVTQTPRYLIKTRGQQVTLSCSPISGHRSVSWYQQTPGQGLQFLFEYFSETQRNKGNFPGRFSGRQFSNSRSEMNVSTLELGDSALYLCASSPGGRDTGELFFGEGSRLTVL.

V and J are TRBV7-2 and TRBJ2-1; 8 bases map to TRBD1. The ends lost 5 bases at V and 6 bases at J; junction bases unmatched: 9. The CDR3 has 15 amino acids. CDR1 and CDR2 from the germline V gene are SGHTA and FQGNSA. The CDR3 DNA is TGTGCCAGCAGCCCCGACAGGGGATTTTTCAATGAGCAGTTCTTC. It codes for CASSPDRGFFNEQFF.

Of note for this clone: The sample carries other DNA sequences with the same CDR3. The V gene is TRBV10-3, the J gene TRBJ1-1, with 12 bases aligning to TRBD1. With 7 bases clipped from V and 2 bases from J, the junction kept 2 bases outside the gene matches. Germline V CDR1 and CDR2: ENHRY, SYGVKD. The CDR3 runs to 14 residues. As DNA, the CDR3 is TGTGCCATCAAAGGGACAGGGGGCAACACTGAAGCTTTCTTT. Encoded protein: CAIKGTGGNTEAFF.

The chain employs TRBV5-5 and TRBJ1-5, with TRBD1 as a possible D gene (5 bases). Germline CDR1 and CDR2: SGHKS and YYEKEE (reference sequence). The CDR3 has 17 residues. Trimming took off 3 bases at V and 4 bases at J, with 20 bases between the two ends. The CDR3 here is CASSSTGVRGGNQPQHF. The CDR3 region has the DNA TGTGCCAGCAGCTCAACGGGGGTCCGGGGAGGTAATCAGCCCCAGCATTTT.

Many counts were recorded for this clone. This sequence joins TRBV7-3 and TRBJ2-2, with TRBD2 identical over 13 bases. The CDR3 length is 17 residues. Trimming took 4 bases from V and 7 from J; bases not matched to a gene: 9. The germline gives CDR1 SGHTA, CDR2 FQGTGA. The CDR3 DNA sequence: TGTGCCAGCAGCTCCGGGACTAGCGGGATTAAGGGCGGGGAGCTGTTTTTT. This sequence encodes CASSSGTSGIKGGELFF.

The gene calls are TRBV19 and TRBJ2-3; possibly TRBD2 for D (5 bases). V dropped 6 bases and J dropped 2 bases, with 15 bases sitting between them. The CDR3 totals 15 residues. Germline lookup yields CDR1 LNHDA and CDR2 SQIVND (reference sequence). CDR3 in amino acids: CASRSSFSSTDTQYF. CDR3 nucleotide sequence: TGTGCCAGTAGATCTAGCTTTTCCTCCACAGATACGCAGTATTTT.

This clone showed up just once. The chain employs TRBV25-1 and TRBJ2-5; 7 nucleotides match TRBD1. The trim removed 1 base at V and 5 bases at J, leaving 7 bases unmatched. CDR1 MGHDK and CDR2 SYGVNS come from the germline V gene. This CDR3 is built from 15 residues. CDR3 protein: CASSESDRVLETQYF. The CDR3, as DNA: TGTGCCAGCAGTGAATCCGACAGGGTTTTGGAGACCCAGTACTTC. Full variable domain (remainder filled in from reference TRBV25-1 and TRBJ2-5): EADIYQTPRYLVIGTGKKITLECSQTMGHDKMYWYQQDPGMELHLIHYSYGVNSTEKGDLSSESTVSRIRTEHFPLTLESARPSHTSQYLCASSESDRVLETQYFGPGTRLLVL.

Only one count was recorded for this clone. Written as DNA, the CDR3 is TGTGCCAGCGGAATTCCCCCGGGCACTGAAGCTTTCTTT. Encoded protein: CASGIPPGTEAFF. The gene calls are TRBV28 and TRBJ1-1, with D unclear. CDR1 and CDR2 (germline): MDHEN, SYDVKM. The CDR3 contains 13 residues. Trimming pared 8 bases from V and 4 bases from J, leaving 14 bases between.

This chain uses TRBV27 with TRBJ1-5, with unresolved D. Trimming took 3 bases from V and 5 from J, leaving 8 bases between them. The length of the CDR3 is 13 residues. The germline CDR1 and CDR2 sequences are MNHEY and SMNVEV (reference sequence). This chain's CDR3 is CASSLDFDQPQHF. The DNA for the CDR3 is TGTGCCAGCAGTTTGGACTTTGATCAGCCCCAGCATTTT.

The chain uses TRBV5-1 and TRBJ2-1; 10 bases fit TRBD2. Trimming took 4 bases from V and 5 from J; bases not matched to a gene: 6. This CDR3 is built from 15 residues. Looked up from germline, CDR1 is SGHRS and CDR2 is YFSETQ. The CDR3 loop is CASSNSGGLHNEQFF. The CDR3 DNA reads TGCGCCAGCAGCAATAGCGGGGGGCTGCACAATGAGCAGTTCTTC.

This chain connects TRBV9 to TRBJ1-2; D is possibly TRBD1 (5 bases). Germline V lookup: CDR1 SGDLS, CDR2 YYNGEE. This CDR3 comprises 15 residues. Trimming removed 3 bases at V and 9 bases at J, with 21 bases between. CDR3: CASSDHWTGEKSYTF. The DNA for the CDR3 is TGTGCCAGCAGCGATCACTGGACGGGGGAGAAGAGCTACACCTTC. Full variable domain (missing parts from reference TRBV9 and TRBJ1-2): DSGVTQTPKHLITATGQRVTLRCSPRSGDLSVYWYQQSLDQGLQFLIQYYNGEERAKGNILERFSAQQFPDLHSELNLSSLELGDSALYFCASSDHWTGEKSYTFGSGTRLTVV.

This clone has a count of ten or more. The chain employs TRBV6-5 and TRBJ2-1, with D perhaps matching TRBD1 (5 bases). The V and J ends lost 2 bases and 2 bases respectively, with 10 bases between them. Germline CDR1 is MNHEY and CDR2 is SVGAGI. The CDR3 runs to 15 residues. For the CDR3, the DNA is TGTGCCAGCAGTTACGGGGCTAGAACCTACAATGAGCAGTTCTTC. As protein: CASSYGARTYNEQFF.

The chain employs TRBV7-6 and TRBJ2-7; 8 positions agree with TRBD1. Germline V CDR1 and CDR2: SGHVS, FNYEAQ. Trimming at V came to 4 bases and at J to 10 bases, leaving 12 bases not matched to a gene. The CDR3 has 14 residues. CDR3 bases: TGTGCCAGCAGCTCCTCCGGGACAGGCTTGGAACAGTACTTC. This gives the protein CASSSSGTGLEQYF.

The genes are TRBV19 and TRBJ2-2; 12 bases are shared with TRBD2. After removal of 5 bases from V and 7 bases from J, the junction contained 2 bases not matched to a gene. The CDR3 runs 14 residues. Germline values: CDR1 LNHDA, CDR2 SQIVND (reference sequence). CDR3 DNA sequence: TGTGCCAGTAGTCTGGGACTAGCGGGCGGGGAGCTGTTTTTT. This translates into CASSLGLAGGELFF.

This chain links TRBV11-3 with TRBJ2-2; possible D gene TRBD1, 6 bases. V was shortened by 0 bases and J by 6 bases, with 14 bases between the two germline ends. The CDR3 consists of 16 residues. The germline CDR1 and CDR2 sequences are SGHNT and YENEEA. This chain's CDR3 is CASSLDPSRGAGELFF. The DNA for the CDR3 is TGTGCCAGCAGCTTAGATCCCTCCAGGGGAGCCGGGGAGCTGTTTTTT.

On this clone itself: The same CDR3 is also encoded by other DNA sequences in this sample. V usage is TRBV19 and J usage is TRBJ1-5, with a weak D call TRBD1 (6 bases). This CDR3 has 15 residues. The V gene lost 3 bases and the J gene lost 2 bases, with 11 bases spanning the gap. Germline V gene lookup returns CDR1 LNHDA and CDR2 SQIVND (reference sequence). The CDR3 region is CASSIGGRGNQPQHF. The DNA for the CDR3 is TGTGCCAGTAGTATCGGGGGGCGCGGCAATCAGCCCCAGCATTTT.

This clone showed up just once. The rearrangement uses TRBV28 and TRBJ2-7, with TRBD1 identical over 8 bases. The CDR3 is made up of 19 amino acids. The ends lost 4 bases at V and 3 bases at J; junction bases unmatched: 20. CDR1 is MDHEN, CDR2 SYDVKM, per germline. The CDR3 sequence: CASSSQSLPGQVGLYEQYF. The CDR3 DNA reads as TGTGCCAGCAGTTCACAATCGCTCCCGGGACAGGTAGGCCTCTACGAGCAGTACTTC.